These 8 T cell receptor beta chains were sequenced from one sample in a study of T cells in Graves' hyperthyroidism and ophthalmopathy (dated by TCRdb to between 2017 and 2020). Libraries were prepared through multiplex PCR. The run used an Illumina HiSeq 2000. The TCR beta CDR3 regions were amplified from RNA transcripts. A first-round RT-PCR of the TCR CDR3 used the HTBI primer set with the Qiagen OneStep RT-PCR kit. Using fastp trimming at Q25 and MiXCR clonotype assembly, TCRdb reanalyzed the public sequencing data and kept in-frame beta chains. CDR3 protein sequences are deduplicated, and each keeps its most common genes and DNA. The table for this sample lists approximately 560,000 distinct CDR3 sequences; 46% of them were counted only once. The leading ten clones occupy roughly 8.2% of the sample. Sequencing used peripheral blood or thyroid tissue (not recorded which). The source is a young woman with Graves' hyperthyroidism. Donor details come from another sample of the same person, matched by shared clones.

The V call is TRBV7-3, the J call TRBJ2-7; the D is unclear. This CDR3 contains 14 residues. The ends were cut back, 3 bases at V and 3 bases at J, with 12 bases in the middle. Germline loops: CDR1 SGHTA, CDR2 FQGTGA. Here the CDR3 reads CASSFQLVDYEQYF. CDR3 bases: TGTGCCAGCAGCTTTCAGCTAGTAGACTACGAGCAGTACTTC.

A note on this clonotype: A junction end diverges from the germline sequence, so it may reflect a read error. The chain carries TRBV10-3 and TRBJ1-5; D is unclear. The CDR3 length is 16 residues. Germline V gene data show CDR1 as ENHRY and CDR2 as SYGVKD. The CDR3 coding sequence is TGTGCCAGCAGTTACTCGAGTCCGGCAAGCAATCAGCCCCAGCATTTT. Translation: CASSYSSPASNQPQHF.

The chain recombines TRBV19 with TRBJ2-7; 14 positions agree with TRBD2. CDR1 is LNHDA, CDR2 SQIVND, per germline (reference sequence). V was clipped by 9 bases and J by 6 bases; unmatched bases: 7. The CDR3 is 14 amino acids. CDR3 DNA: TGTGCCAGCCATCCGGGACTAGCGGGAGCCGAGCAGTACTTC. This codes for CASHPGLAGAEQYF.

This clonotype was recorded a few times. This rearrangement joins TRBV9 to TRBJ1-2; 9 bases agree with TRBD1. V dropped 4 bases and J dropped 14; count of bases not matched to a gene: 15. Per germline, CDR1 SGDLS and CDR2 YYNGEE. The CDR3 covers 14 residues. CDR3 DNA: TGTGCCAGCAGCCAGGGACAGGGCTCCTGGGGTAGGACCTTC. It yields the protein CASSQGQGSWGRTF. The full variable domain, in which reference TRBV9 and TRBJ1-2 provide the parts outside the CDR3, is DSGVTQTPKHLITATGQRVTLRCSPRSGDLSVYWYQQSLDQGLQFLIQYYNGEERAKGNILERFSAQQFPDLHSELNLSSLELGDSALYFCASSQGQGSWGRTFGSGTRLTVV.

V is TRBV29-1 and J is TRBJ1-2; D might be TRBD1 (6 bases). This CDR3 has 14 residues. Between the trimmed V and J ends, which lost 7 bases and 4 bases, there was a span of 19 bases. Germline lookup yields CDR1 SQVTM and CDR2 ANQGSEA. CDR3 in amino acids: CSAGLGNRAYGYTF. CDR3 nucleotide sequence: TGCAGCGCGGGACTAGGGAACAGGGCCTATGGCTACACCTTC.

The V gene is TRBV6-1, the J gene TRBJ1-6; D ambiguous. Trimming left V 6 bases short and J 11 bases short, with 2 bases between. Per the germline V gene, CDR1 is MNHNS and CDR2 is SASEGT. This CDR3 spans 9 amino acids. The CDR3 DNA sequence: TGTGCCAGCAGGACACCCCTCCACTTT. Translating it yields CASRTPLHF.

As for this clonotype: The junction does not match germline at one end; this may be a read error. This chain joins TRBV10-3 and TRBJ2-7, with TRBD2 matching over 9 bases. Germline V gene data show CDR1 as ENHRY and CDR2 as SYGVKD. The CDR3 sequence is 13 residues long. CDR3 sequence reads: CAICEREANEQYF. The DNA of the CDR3 is TGTGCCATCTGTGAGCGGGAGGCCAACGAGCAGTACTTC.

J is TRBJ1-2 and V is TRBV5-1, with D uncertain. Germline V CDR1 and CDR2: SGHRS, YFSETQ. V was trimmed by 2 bases and J by 8 bases, leaving 10 bases between them. There are 12 residues in the CDR3. CDR3 sequence (DNA): TGCGCCAGCAGCTTACAAGGGAGCGGCTACACCTTC. This gives the protein CASSLQGSGYTF.